The 21 T cell receptor beta chains reported below all come from one sample, sequenced in a study of T cell responses to AZD1222 COVID-19 vaccine. Generated by immunoSEQ multiplex PCR, the TCRdb table keeps only in-frame clones and is missing some. Of about 64,000 clones in the sample, around nine tenths were seen once. This specimen consisted of peripheral blood, obtained 28 days after the second dose of the MenACWY control vaccine. All receptors derive from an adult who received the MenACWY meningococcal vaccine as a control.

V gene TRBV7-3 combines with J gene TRBJ2-2; the D gene is possibly TRBD2 (5 bases). V was cut by 2 bases and J by 0 bases, with 7 bases left in between. Germline V gives CDR1 SGHTA, CDR2 FQGTGA. The CDR3 is 15 amino acids. DNA for the CDR3: TGTGCCAGCAGCTTAGACTACGCGAACACCGGGGAGCTGTTTTTT. It specifies CASSLDYANTGELFF.

The chain joins TRBV4-1 to TRBJ2-1, with unresolved D. The CDR3 length is 12 residues. Germline V gives CDR1 MGHRA, CDR2 YSYEKL. Trimming removed 3 bases from V and 6 bases from J, with 6 bases in between. CDR3 nucleotides: TGCGCCAGCAGCCAGCCTGGCAATGAGCAGTTCTTC. This sequence encodes CASSQPGNEQFF.

The gene calls are TRBV5-1 and TRBJ2-3; 8 positions agree with TRBD2. This CDR3 has 15 residues. Germline V CDR1 and CDR2: SGHRS, YFSETQ. V shed 4 bases, J shed 2 bases, and the junction held 6 bases outside the gene matches. CDR3 DNA: TGCGCCAGCAGCCCGATCGGGGGGGACACAGATACGCAGTATTTT. Protein: CASSPIGGDTDTQYF.

The rearrangement joins TRBV29-1 to TRBJ2-5; TRBD2 matches at 7 bases. The germline V gene has CDR1 SQVTM and CDR2 ANQGSEA. With V trimmed by 3 bases and J by 5 bases, 18 bases remained unmatched. There are 17 residues in the CDR3. The CDR3 reads CSVDERILAGVQETQYF. CDR3 nucleotide sequence: TGCAGCGTTGATGAAAGGATATTGGCGGGGGTGCAGGAGACCCAGTACTTC.

This clone was detected a few times. The chain joins TRBV5-1 to TRBJ2-5; D unclear. In germline, CDR1 is SGHRS, CDR2 YFSETQ. V was clipped by 2 bases and J by 5 bases, with 19 bases between them. The CDR3 has 16 residues. CDR3 nucleotides: TGCGCCAGCAGCTTTTCCGGGCCTCCCATCCGGGAGACCCAGTACTTC. Amino acid sequence: CASSFSGPPIRETQYF. The full variable domain, rest sourced from reference TRBV5-1 and TRBJ2-5, is KAGVTQTPRYLIKTRGQQVTLSCSPISGHRSVSWYQQTPGQGLQFLFEYFSETQRNKGNFPGRFSGRQFSNSRSEMNVSTLELGDSALYLCASSFSGPPIRETQYFGPGTRLLVL.

This chain links TRBV29-1 with TRBJ2-1; 13 positions match TRBD2. Germline V CDR1 and CDR2: SQVTM, ANQGSEA. The CDR3 has 14 residues. V gave up 4 bases and J gave up 7 bases; unmatched junction bases: 4. Written as DNA, the CDR3 is TGCAGCGTTGCGGGACTAGCGGGAATTAATGAGCAGTTCTTC. As protein: CSVAGLAGINEQFF.

This chain links TRBV6-5 with TRBJ2-7; the D gene is possibly TRBD2 (5 bases). CDR1 and CDR2 from the germline V gene are MNHEY and SVGAGI. This CDR3 spans 12 amino acids. The ends were cut back, 6 bases at V and 7 bases at J, with 13 bases in the middle. The CDR3 DNA reads as TGTGCCAGCAGACGTACTAGTTCTGAGCAGTACTTC. Translating gives CASRRTSSEQYF.

The V call is TRBV28, the J call TRBJ2-7; weak D call: TRBD1 (6 bases). The V end was cut by 6 bases, the J end by 0 bases, with 15 bases between. The CDR3 is made up of 15 amino acids. Germline CDR1 and CDR2: MDHEN and SYDVKM. CDR3 in amino acids: CASSPGTLLSYEQYF. In DNA form, the CDR3 reads TGTGCCAGCAGCCCCGGGACACTACTCTCCTACGAGCAGTACTTC.

The chain combines TRBV2 with TRBJ1-6; maybe TRBD1 (6 bases). Germline loops: CDR1 SNHLY, CDR2 FYNNEI. Trimming cost V 5 bases and J 9 bases, with 14 bases left between them. The CDR3 extends over 14 amino acids. CDR3 DNA: TGTGCCAGCAGTCAAAACAGGGTAATTTCACCCCTCCACTTT. This codes for CASSQNRVISPLHF.

The chain couples TRBV19 to TRBJ1-2; no clear D gene. Germline V gene lookup returns CDR1 LNHDA and CDR2 SQIVND (reference sequence). The V and J ends lost 6 bases and 8 bases respectively, with 16 bases between them. The CDR3 has 13 amino acids. The CDR3, as DNA: TGTGCCAGTAGCGACTCCTCTCGGTGGGGCTACACCTTC. It yields the protein CASSDSSRWGYTF.

This chain uses TRBV6-5 with TRBJ1-2; tentative D call: TRBD1 (6 bases). Germline assignment: CDR1 MNHEY and CDR2 SVGAGI. V gave up 7 bases and J gave up 0 bases, with 12 bases separating them. The CDR3 extends over 14 amino acids. As DNA, the CDR3 is TGTGCCAGCAACAGGGATCATACTAACTATGGCTACACCTTC. The encoded protein is CASNRDHTNYGYTF.

V usage is TRBV27 and J usage is TRBJ1-4, with TRBD1 as a possible D gene (6 bases). With 4 bases removed from V and 9 bases from J, the gap between germline ends came to 12 bases. CDR1 is MNHEY, CDR2 SMNVEV, per germline (reference sequence). The CDR3 is 13 amino acids. As DNA, the CDR3 is TGTGCCAGCAGTTCAAGGACAGCTCAAAAACTGTTTTTT. It is translated as CASSSRTAQKLFF.

The chain recombines TRBV7-2 with TRBJ2-3; no firm D call. The CDR3 runs to 13 residues. V was shortened by 5 bases and J by 4 bases, with 10 bases between the two germline ends. Germline V gene sequence: CDR1 SGHTA, CDR2 FQGNSA. The CDR3 sequence: CASSPNAADTQYF. The CDR3 nucleotides are TGTGCCAGCAGCCCAAACGCGGCAGATACGCAGTATTTT.

The gene calls are TRBV27 and TRBJ1-1; D remains ambiguous. Germline CDR1 is MNHEY and CDR2 is SMNVEV (reference sequence). This CDR3 has 14 residues. Trimming took 3 bases from V and 6 from J, leaving 14 bases between them. Here the CDR3 DNA reads TGTGCCAGCAGTTTCGGTGGGCTAGGAGCTGAAGCTTTCTTT. This sequence encodes CASSFGGLGAEAFF.

The chain has TRBV29-1 and TRBJ2-4; 8 bases are a match to TRBD2. The germline V gene has CDR1 SQVTM and CDR2 ANQGSEA. There are 15 residues in the CDR3. After removal of 7 bases from V and 5 bases from J, the junction contained 13 bases not matched to a gene. The CDR3 bases are TGCAGCGCCCATTCGCCGACTAGCGCAGAAAACATTCAGTACTTC. It encodes CSAHSPTSAENIQYF. Combining the CDR3 with reference TRBV29-1 and TRBJ2-4 gives the whole variable domain SAVISQKPSRDICQRGTSLTIQCQVDSQVTMMFWYRQQPGQSLTLIATANQGSEATYESGFVIDKFPISRPNLTFSTLTVSNMSPEDSSIYLCSAHSPTSAENIQYFGAGTRLSVL.

The chain joins TRBV29-1 to TRBJ2-7; TRBD2 might be the D (6 bases). CDR1 SQVTM and CDR2 ANQGSEA come from the germline V gene. V gave up 6 bases and J gave up 7 bases, with 22 bases separating them. The length of the CDR3 is 14 residues. As DNA, the CDR3 is TGCAGCGTCGCGGCGCCGGAGGGGCCGGAGGAGCAGTACTTC. Its protein product is CSVAAPEGPEEQYF.

The chain is built from TRBV30 and TRBJ2-7, with 9 bases that match TRBD1. Losses at the gene ends were 3 bases for V and 4 bases for J; bases not matched to a gene: 13. The germline V gene encodes CDR1 GTSNPN and CDR2 SVGIG (reference sequence). The CDR3 spans 16 residues. The CDR3 DNA reads as TGTGCCTGGAGGCCTAGGACAGGGACAGGGTCTTACGAGCAGTACTTC. It is translated as CAWRPRTGTGSYEQYF. Full variable domain (outside the CDR3, taken from reference TRBV30 and TRBJ2-7): SQTIHQWPATLVQPVGSPLSLECTVEGTSNPNLYWYRQAAGRGLQLLFYSVGIGQISSEVPQNLSASRPQDRQFILSSKKLLLSDSGFYLCAWRPRTGTGSYEQYFGPGTRLTVT.

This chain links TRBV5-1 with TRBJ2-1; no definite D call. The germline gives CDR1 SGHRS, CDR2 YFSETQ. The CDR3 loop spans 14 amino acids. V lost 4 bases and J 8 bases, leaving 16 bases between the germline ends. The CDR3 loop is CASSRQVVLDEQFF. DNA for the CDR3: TGCGCCAGCAGCCGCCAGGTAGTGTTGGATGAGCAGTTCTTC.

The rearrangement joins TRBV9 to TRBJ2-3, with a weak D call TRBD2 (6 bases). V lost 3 bases and J 4 bases, leaving 15 bases between the germline ends. Germline CDR1 is SGDLS and CDR2 is YYNGEE. The CDR3 extends over 15 amino acids. In DNA form, the CDR3 reads TGTGCCAGCAGCGAAGGGACTTCTCGGGCAGATACGCAGTATTTT. Its translation: CASSEGTSRADTQYF.

The chain is built from TRBV30 and TRBJ2-1; TRBD2 aligns across 7 bases. This CDR3 region has 16 residues. The junction had 12 bases not matched to a gene; V was cut back by 0 bases and J by 7 bases. Germline V gene lookup returns CDR1 GTSNPN and CDR2 SVGIG (reference sequence). DNA of the CDR3: TGTGCCTGGAGTGTTTTCGTAAGCGGGATCATAAATGAGCAGTTCTTC. Its translation: CAWSVFVSGIINEQFF.

The chain uses TRBV19 and TRBJ1-3, with no clear D. The CDR3 runs to 12 residues. The V gene lost 7 bases and the J gene lost 11 bases, with 15 bases spanning the gap. Germline lookup yields CDR1 LNHDA and CDR2 SQIVND (reference sequence). In DNA form, the CDR3 reads TGTGCCAGTACCCAAGGACCTACGGCCATATATTTT. It encodes CASTQGPTAIYF.